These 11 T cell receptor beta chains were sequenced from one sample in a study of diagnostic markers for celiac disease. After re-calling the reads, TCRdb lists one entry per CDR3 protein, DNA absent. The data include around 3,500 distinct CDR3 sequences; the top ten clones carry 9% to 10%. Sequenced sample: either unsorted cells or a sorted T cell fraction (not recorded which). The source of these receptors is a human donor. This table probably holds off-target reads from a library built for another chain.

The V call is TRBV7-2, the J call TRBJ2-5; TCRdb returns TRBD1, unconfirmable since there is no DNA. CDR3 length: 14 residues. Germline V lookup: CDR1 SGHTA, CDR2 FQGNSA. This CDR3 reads CASSLADRGGTQYF.

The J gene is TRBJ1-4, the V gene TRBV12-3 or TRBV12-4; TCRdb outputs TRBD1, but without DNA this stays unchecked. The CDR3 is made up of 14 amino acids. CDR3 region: CASSYFGGREKLFF.

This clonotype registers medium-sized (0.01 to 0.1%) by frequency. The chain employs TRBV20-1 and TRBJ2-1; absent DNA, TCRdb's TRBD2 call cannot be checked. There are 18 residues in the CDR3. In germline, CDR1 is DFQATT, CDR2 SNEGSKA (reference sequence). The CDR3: CSASAASGGPESYNEQFF.

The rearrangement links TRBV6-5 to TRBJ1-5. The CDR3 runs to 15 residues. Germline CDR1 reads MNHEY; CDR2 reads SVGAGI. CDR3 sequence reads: CASSYSRSSNQPQHF.

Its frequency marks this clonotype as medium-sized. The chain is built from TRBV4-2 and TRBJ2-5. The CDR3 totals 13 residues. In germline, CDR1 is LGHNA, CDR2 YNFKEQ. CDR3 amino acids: CASSQGRLETQYF.

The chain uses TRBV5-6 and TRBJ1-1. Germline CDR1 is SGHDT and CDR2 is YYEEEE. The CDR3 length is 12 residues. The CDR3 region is CASSLRSTEAFF.

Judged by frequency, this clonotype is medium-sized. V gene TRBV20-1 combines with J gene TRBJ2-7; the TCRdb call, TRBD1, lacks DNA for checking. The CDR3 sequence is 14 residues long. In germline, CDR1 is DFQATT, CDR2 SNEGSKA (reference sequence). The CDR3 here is CSALLGGGRYEQYF.

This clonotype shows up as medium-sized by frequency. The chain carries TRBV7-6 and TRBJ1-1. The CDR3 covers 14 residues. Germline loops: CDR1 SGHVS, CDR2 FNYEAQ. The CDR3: CASSLLQVDTEAFF.

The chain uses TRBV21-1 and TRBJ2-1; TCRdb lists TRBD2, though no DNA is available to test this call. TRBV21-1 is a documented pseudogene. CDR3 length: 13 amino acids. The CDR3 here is CASSSRRRAEQFF.

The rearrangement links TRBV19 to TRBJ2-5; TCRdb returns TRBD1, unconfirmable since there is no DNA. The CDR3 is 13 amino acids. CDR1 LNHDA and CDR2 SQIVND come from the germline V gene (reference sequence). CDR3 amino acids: CATGGRYQETQYF.

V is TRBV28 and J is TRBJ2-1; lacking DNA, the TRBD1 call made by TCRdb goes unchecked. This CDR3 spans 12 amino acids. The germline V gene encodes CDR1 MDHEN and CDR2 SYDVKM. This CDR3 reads CASSSGGHEQFF.